This TCR beta chain was identified in a study of T cell responses to AZD1222 COVID-19 vaccine. The CDR3 extends over 13 amino acids. The V gene's germline CDR1 is SGHRS and CDR2 YFSETQ. The junction had 4 bases not matched to a gene; V was cut back by 3 bases and J by 7 bases. A remark on this clone: The target antigen is unknown.

Data came from immunoSEQ multiplex PCR; TCRdb stores just in-frame clones and leaves some out. The table has about 55,000 clones, 87% seen once. Findings and caveats of the study: Females outnumbered males among donors, who were mostly white British; clonal diversity was possibly underestimated.

This clonotype was sampled from an adult in good health. The V and J genes are TRBV5-1 and TRBJ1-2, with 9 bases identical to TRBD1. The sequences come from peripheral blood, collected on day 0 of AZD1222 vaccination. The CDR3 coding sequence is TGCGCCAGCAGCTGGGGACAGGGTGTTGGCTACACCTTC. It codes for CASSWGQGVGYTF.